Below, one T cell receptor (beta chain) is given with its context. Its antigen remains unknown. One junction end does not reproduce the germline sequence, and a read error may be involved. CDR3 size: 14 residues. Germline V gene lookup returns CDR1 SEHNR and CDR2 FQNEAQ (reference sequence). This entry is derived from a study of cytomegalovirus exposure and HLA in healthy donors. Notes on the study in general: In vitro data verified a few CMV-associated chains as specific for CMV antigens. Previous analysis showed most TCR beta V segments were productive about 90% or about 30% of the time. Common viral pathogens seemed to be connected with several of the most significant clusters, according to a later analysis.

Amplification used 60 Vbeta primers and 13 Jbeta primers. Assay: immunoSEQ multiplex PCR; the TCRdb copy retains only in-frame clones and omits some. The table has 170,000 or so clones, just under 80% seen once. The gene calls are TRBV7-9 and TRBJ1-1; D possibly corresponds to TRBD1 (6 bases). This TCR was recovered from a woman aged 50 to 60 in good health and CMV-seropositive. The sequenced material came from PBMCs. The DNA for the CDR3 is TGTTCCAGCAGCTTAGTTGGGGGCTTGACTGAAGCTTTCTTT. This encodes CSSSLVGGLTEAFF.